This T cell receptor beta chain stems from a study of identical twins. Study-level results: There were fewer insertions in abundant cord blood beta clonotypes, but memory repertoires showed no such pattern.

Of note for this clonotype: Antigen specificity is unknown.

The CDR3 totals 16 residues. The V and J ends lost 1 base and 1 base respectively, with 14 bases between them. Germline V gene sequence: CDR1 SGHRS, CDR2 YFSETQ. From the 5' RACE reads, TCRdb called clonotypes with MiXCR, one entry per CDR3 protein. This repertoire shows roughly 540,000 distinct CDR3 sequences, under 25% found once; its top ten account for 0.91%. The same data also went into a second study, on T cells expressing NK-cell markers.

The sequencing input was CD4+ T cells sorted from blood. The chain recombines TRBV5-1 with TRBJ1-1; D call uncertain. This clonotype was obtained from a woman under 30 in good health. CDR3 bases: TGCGCCAGCAGCTTGTGGCGGACGGCGGCGAACACTGAAGCTTTCTTT. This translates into CASSLWRTAANTEAFF.